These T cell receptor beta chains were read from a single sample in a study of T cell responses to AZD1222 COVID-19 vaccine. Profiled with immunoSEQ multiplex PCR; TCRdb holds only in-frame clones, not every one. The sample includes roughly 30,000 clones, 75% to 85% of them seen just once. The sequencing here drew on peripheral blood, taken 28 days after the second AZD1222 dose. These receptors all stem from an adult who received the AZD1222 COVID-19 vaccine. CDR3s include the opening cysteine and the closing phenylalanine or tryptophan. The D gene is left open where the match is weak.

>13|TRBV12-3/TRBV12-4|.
CASSSASNEKLFF
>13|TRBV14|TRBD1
CASSPGQDYGYTF
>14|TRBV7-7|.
CASSQTWASMTQYF
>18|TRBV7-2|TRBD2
CASSPRLAGDIWGNEQFF
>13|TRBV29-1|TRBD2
CSVTSGNGGELFF
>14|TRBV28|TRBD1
CASSLQGGQSQAFF
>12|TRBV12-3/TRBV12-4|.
CASTTSPYGYTF
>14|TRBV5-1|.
CASSFGRTNTEAFF
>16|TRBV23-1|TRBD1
CASSQRDRVNEETQYF
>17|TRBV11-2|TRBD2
CASSLVPLAGPQETQYF
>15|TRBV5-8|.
CASSPWQGSLQPQHF
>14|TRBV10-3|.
CAISPTLSEGEAFF
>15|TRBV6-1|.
CASSDTWKSTDTQYF
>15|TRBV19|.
CASSPVTSANYGYTF
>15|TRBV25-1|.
CASSDLTGRRAEAFF
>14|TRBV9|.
CASSVAQGAYEQYF
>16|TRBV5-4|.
CASSLRGQWATGELFF
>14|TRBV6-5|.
CASRPQQGGEKLFF